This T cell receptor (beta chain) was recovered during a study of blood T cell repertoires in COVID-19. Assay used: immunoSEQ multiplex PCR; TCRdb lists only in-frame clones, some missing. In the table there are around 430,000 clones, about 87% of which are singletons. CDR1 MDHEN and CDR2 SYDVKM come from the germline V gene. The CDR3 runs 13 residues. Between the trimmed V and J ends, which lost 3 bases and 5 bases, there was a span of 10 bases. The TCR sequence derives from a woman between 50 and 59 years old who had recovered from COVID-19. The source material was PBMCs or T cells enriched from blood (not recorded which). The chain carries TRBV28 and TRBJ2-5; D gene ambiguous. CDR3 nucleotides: TGTGCCAGCAGTTTGCAATCCAGGGAGACCCAGTACTTC. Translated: CASSLQSRETQYF.